This T cell receptor (beta chain) was captured in a study of blood T cell repertoires in COVID-19. Study in general: The samples span acute and convalescent COVID-19 from the United States, Italy and Spain.

Clones were read by immunoSEQ multiplex PCR, and TCRdb kept only the in-frame ones, dropping some. Of a few hundred thousand clones in the sample, about 92% are singletons; the top ten hold less than 0.75%. This TCR was recovered from a man younger than 35 who had recovered from COVID-19. The specimen sequenced was PBMCs or T cells enriched from blood (not recorded which).

The CDR3 protein is CASSLPGVGGYTF. CDR3 DNA: TGTGCCAGCAGTTTACCGGGGGTTGGAGGCTACACCTTC. The V and J genes are TRBV12-3 or TRBV12-4 and TRBJ1-2; weak D call: TRBD1 (5 bases). This CDR3 spans 13 amino acids. V gave up 2 bases and J gave up 8 bases, with 12 bases separating them.